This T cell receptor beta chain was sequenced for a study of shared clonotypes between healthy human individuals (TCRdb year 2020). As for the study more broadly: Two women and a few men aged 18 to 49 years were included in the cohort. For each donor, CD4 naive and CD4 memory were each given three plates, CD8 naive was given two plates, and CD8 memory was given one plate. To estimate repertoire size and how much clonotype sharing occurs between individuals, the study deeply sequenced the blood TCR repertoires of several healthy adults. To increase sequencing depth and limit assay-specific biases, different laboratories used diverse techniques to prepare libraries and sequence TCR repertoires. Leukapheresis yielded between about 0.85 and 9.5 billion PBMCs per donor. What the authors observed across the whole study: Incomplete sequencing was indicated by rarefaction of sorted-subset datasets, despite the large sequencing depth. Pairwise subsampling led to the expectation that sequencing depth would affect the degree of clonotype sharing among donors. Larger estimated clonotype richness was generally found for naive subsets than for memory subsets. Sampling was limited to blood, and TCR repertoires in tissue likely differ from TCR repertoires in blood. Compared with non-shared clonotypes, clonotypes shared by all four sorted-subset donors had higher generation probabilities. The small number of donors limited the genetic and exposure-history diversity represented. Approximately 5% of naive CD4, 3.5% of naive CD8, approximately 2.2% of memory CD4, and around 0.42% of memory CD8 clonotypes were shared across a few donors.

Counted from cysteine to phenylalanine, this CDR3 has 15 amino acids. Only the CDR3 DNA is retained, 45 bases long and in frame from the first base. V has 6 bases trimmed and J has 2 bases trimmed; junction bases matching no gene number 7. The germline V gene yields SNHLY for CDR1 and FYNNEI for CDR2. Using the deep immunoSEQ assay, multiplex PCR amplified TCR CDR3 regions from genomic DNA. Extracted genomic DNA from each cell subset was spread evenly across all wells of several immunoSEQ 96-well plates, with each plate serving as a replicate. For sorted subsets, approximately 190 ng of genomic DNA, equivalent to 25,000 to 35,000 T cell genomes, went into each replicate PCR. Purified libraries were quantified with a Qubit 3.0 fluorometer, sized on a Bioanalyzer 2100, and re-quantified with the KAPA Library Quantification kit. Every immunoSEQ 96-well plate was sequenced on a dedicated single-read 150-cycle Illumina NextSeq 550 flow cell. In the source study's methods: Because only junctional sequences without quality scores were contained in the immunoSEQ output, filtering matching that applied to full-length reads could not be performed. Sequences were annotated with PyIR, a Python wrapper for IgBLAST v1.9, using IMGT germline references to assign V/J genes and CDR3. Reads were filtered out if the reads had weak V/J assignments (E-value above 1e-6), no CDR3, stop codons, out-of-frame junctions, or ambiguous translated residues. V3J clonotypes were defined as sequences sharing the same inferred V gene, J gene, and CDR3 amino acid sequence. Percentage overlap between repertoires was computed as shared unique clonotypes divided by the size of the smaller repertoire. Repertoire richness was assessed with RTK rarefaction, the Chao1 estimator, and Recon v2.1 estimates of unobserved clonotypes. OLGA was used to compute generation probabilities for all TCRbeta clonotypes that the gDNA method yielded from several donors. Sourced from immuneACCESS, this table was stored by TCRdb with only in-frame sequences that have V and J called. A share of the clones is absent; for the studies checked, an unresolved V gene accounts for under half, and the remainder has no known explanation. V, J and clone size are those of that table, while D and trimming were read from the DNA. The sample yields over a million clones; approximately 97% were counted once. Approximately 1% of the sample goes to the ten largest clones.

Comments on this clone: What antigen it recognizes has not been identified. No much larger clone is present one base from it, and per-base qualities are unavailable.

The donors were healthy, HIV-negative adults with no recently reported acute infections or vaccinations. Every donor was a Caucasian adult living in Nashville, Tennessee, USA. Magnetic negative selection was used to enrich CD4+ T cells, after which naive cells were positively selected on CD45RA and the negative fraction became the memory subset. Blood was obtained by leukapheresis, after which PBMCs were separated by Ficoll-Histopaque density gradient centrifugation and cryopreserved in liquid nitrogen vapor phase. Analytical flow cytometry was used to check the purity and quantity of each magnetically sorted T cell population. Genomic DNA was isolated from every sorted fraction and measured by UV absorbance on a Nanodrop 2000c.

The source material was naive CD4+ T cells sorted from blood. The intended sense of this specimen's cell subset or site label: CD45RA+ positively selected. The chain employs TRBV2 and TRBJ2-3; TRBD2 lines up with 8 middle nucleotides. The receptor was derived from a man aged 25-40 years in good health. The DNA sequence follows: TGTGCCAGCAGGCGGCTAGCGGGCACCACAGATACGCAGTATTTT. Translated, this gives CASRRLAGTTDTQYF.